Presented here are 19 T cell receptor beta chains from one specimen sequenced in a study of identical twins. TCRdb analysed the 5' RACE reads with MiXCR anew, one entry per CDR3 protein. In the table there are about 530,000 distinct CDR3 sequences, nearly 15% of which are singletons. The same sample was also used in a study of yellow fever vaccine responses in identical twins.

The sequenced sample was CD4+ T cells sorted from blood. These receptors all come from a woman younger than 35 in good health.

This chain connects TRBV20-1 to TRBJ1-2; possible D gene TRBD1, 6 bases. Germline lookup yields CDR1 DFQATT and CDR2 SNEGSKA (reference sequence). This CDR3 comprises 14 residues. Trimming removed 0 bases at V and 4 bases at J, with 12 bases between. CDR3 nucleotide sequence: TGCAGTGCTAGAGAAAGGACAGAAGGCTATGGCTACACCTTC. Translation gives CSARERTEGYGYTF.

This clonotype was found a few times. The V call is TRBV24-1, the J call TRBJ2-5, with D unclear. CDR1 is KGHDR, CDR2 SFDVKD, per germline. There are 14 residues in the CDR3. V lost 4 bases and J 3 bases, leaving 11 bases between the germline ends. The CDR3 spells CATSETVPKETQYF. As DNA, the CDR3 is TGTGCCACCAGTGAAACGGTCCCGAAAGAGACCCAGTACTTC.

The V call is TRBV5-1, the J call TRBJ1-5; tentatively, D is TRBD1 (5 bases). CDR3 length: 14 amino acids. Trimming cost V 3 bases and J 5 bases, with 12 bases left between them. The germline CDR1 and CDR2 sequences are SGHRS and YFSETQ. The CDR3 loop is CASSSDGTDQPQHF. CDR3 sequence (DNA): TGCGCCAGCAGCTCCGATGGGACGGATCAGCCCCAGCATTTT.

The V gene is TRBV20-1, the J gene TRBJ1-5; possible D gene TRBD1, 5 bases. V lost 3 bases to trimming and J lost 7 bases, with 16 bases between them. The CDR3 runs 14 residues. Germline CDR1 DFQATT, CDR2 SNEGSKA (reference sequence). The CDR3 bases are TGCAGTGCTAGGACGGGGACCCTTTCCCAGCCCCAGCATTTT. Translation: CSARTGTLSQPQHF.

V gene TRBV20-1 combines with J gene TRBJ2-3; tentatively, D is TRBD2 (6 bases). V was pared by 7 bases and J by 8 bases, with 13 bases between. This CDR3 contains 11 residues. CDR1 and CDR2 (germline): DFQATT, SNEGSKA (reference sequence). The CDR3 nucleotides read TGCAGTGGCGGAGTCGGGGGTACGCAGTATTTT. Its translation: CSGGVGGTQYF.

The V and J genes are TRBV28 and TRBJ2-7; TRBD1 agrees at 8 bases. The germline gives CDR1 MDHEN, CDR2 SYDVKM. The CDR3 runs to 13 residues. V gave up 6 bases and J gave up 3 bases; unmatched junction bases: 4. The CDR3 reads CASSLQGVYEQYF. The CDR3 DNA reads TGTGCCAGCAGCCTACAGGGGGTCTACGAGCAGTACTTC.

V usage is TRBV29-1 and J usage is TRBJ1-3, with D perhaps matching TRBD1 (6 bases). V lost 4 bases, J lost 2 bases, and 9 bases lay in between. This CDR3 has 13 residues. CDR1 and CDR2 (germline): SQVTM, ANQGSEA. CDR3 loop: CSVVSGAGNTIYF. As DNA, the CDR3 is TGCAGCGTTGTATCAGGGGCTGGAAACACCATATATTTT.

This chain uses TRBV6-1 with TRBJ1-5; perhaps TRBD1 as D (6 bases). The V gene lost 5 bases and the J gene lost 7 bases, with 18 bases spanning the gap. Germline lookup yields CDR1 MNHNS and CDR2 SASEGT. The CDR3 has 15 amino acids. The CDR3, as DNA: TGTGCCAGCAGTCCAATGTCAGGGGCGGGCCAGCCCCAGCATTTT. This codes for CASSPMSGAGQPQHF.

With respect to this clonotype: One end of the junction is discordant with germline, which a read error may explain. V is TRBV5-1 and J is TRBJ2-7; D uncertain. The CDR3 is 14 amino acids. The germline V gene encodes CDR1 SGHRS and CDR2 YFSETQ. In DNA, the CDR3 is TGCGCCAGCAGCTTGCCGAAGACGGGTTACGAGCAGTGCTTC. The encoded protein is CASSLPKTGYEQCF.

The chain has TRBV20-1 and TRBJ1-5; D is uncertain. CDR1 is DFQATT, CDR2 SNEGSKA, per germline (reference sequence). This CDR3 comprises 10 residues. V was trimmed by 6 bases and J by 9 bases, leaving 9 bases between them. The CDR3 protein is CSAGLRPQHF. CDR3 DNA sequence: TGCAGTGCGGGGTTGAGGCCCCAGCATTTT.

This chain joins TRBV6-2 or TRBV6-3 and TRBJ2-7; the D is unclear. The CDR3 is 14 amino acids. Germline V lookup: CDR1 MNHEY, CDR2 SVGEGT. Trimming took 2 bases from V and 5 from J, leaving 13 bases between them. CDR3 sequence reads: CASSYGGRSNEQYV. CDR3 DNA sequence: TGTGCCAGCAGTTACGGTGGACGTAGTAACGAGCAGTACGTC.

The chain combines TRBV6-1 with TRBJ2-5, with 7 positions matching TRBD1. Germline assignment: CDR1 MNHNS and CDR2 SASEGT. Unmatched junction bases numbered 9, after V lost 6 bases and J lost 5 bases. The length of the CDR3 is 14 residues. CDR3 bases: TGTGCCAGCAGATCCCCAGGGGGAAGTGAGACCCAGTACTTC. Translation gives CASRSPGGSETQYF.

The V call is TRBV7-3, the J call TRBJ2-1, with 9 bases fitting TRBD1. The CDR3 contains 16 residues. Germline values: CDR1 SGHTA, CDR2 FQGTGA. Trimming took 5 bases from V and 4 from J; bases not matched to a gene: 9. Here the CDR3 DNA reads TGTGCCAGCAGCCCCAACGGACAGGGGCTTTACAATGAGCAGTTCTTC. The encoded protein is CASSPNGQGLYNEQFF.

This clonotype was detected many times. The chain uses TRBV5-6 and TRBJ2-1; perhaps TRBD1 as D (5 bases). Trimming removed 0 bases at V and 0 bases at J, with 10 bases between. CDR1 is SGHDT, CDR2 YYEEEE, per germline. The CDR3 is 16 residues long. Here the CDR3 DNA reads TGTGCCAGCAGCTTGGGGACATTACCCTCCTACAATGAGCAGTTCTTC. This codes for CASSLGTLPSYNEQFF.

Here the CDR3 reads CASSLGRGTANPGVETQYF. The DNA for the CDR3 is TGTGCCAGCAGCTTAGGGCGTGGGACAGCAAACCCTGGGGTTGAGACCCAGTACTTC. This sequence joins TRBV7-2 and TRBJ2-5, with 7 bases aligning to TRBD1. V trimming: 1 base; J trimming: 5 bases; junction bases outside the gene matches: 19. The CDR3 spans 19 residues. CDR1 and CDR2 (germline): SGHTA, FQGNSA.

This clonotype was counted many times. This sequence joins TRBV12-3 or TRBV12-4 and TRBJ2-1; TRBD2 might be the D (6 bases). The CDR3 sequence is 15 residues long. Trimming shortened V by 5 bases and J by 1 base, and 12 bases separated the two germline ends. In nucleotides, the CDR3 is TGTGCCAGCAGTGCGAGCGGGCCATCCTACAATGAGCAGTTCTTC. This encodes CASSASGPSYNEQFF.

There are a few counts of this clonotype. As DNA, the CDR3 is TGTGCCAGCAGACGACAGGGTGTCTACGAGCAGTACTTC. Protein: CASRRQGVYEQYF. This rearrangement joins TRBV12-3 or TRBV12-4 to TRBJ2-7; 7 bases map to TRBD1. V lost 6 bases and J lost 3; bases outside the gene matches: 5. This CDR3 has 13 residues.

In its sample, this clonotype was seen a few times. This sequence joins TRBV28 and TRBJ2-1, with 9 bases identical to TRBD2. This CDR3 contains 16 residues. The V gene's germline CDR1 is MDHEN and CDR2 SYDVKM. V was pared by 4 bases and J by 9 bases, with 13 bases of the junction left unmatched. The CDR3 reads CASSSSGTSRMGEQFF. The CDR3 nucleotides read TGTGCCAGCAGTTCCTCTGGGACTAGCCGGATGGGTGAGCAGTTCTTC.

The genes are TRBV18 and TRBJ2-1; 11 bases line up with TRBD1. The trim removed 3 bases at V and 6 bases at J, leaving 16 bases unmatched. This CDR3 is built from 19 residues. Per germline, CDR1 KGHSH and CDR2 LQKENI. The CDR3 region is CASSPGTGGVYQQTNEQFF. In DNA form, the CDR3 reads TGTGCCAGCTCACCCGGGACAGGGGGAGTTTATCAGCAGACCAATGAGCAGTTCTTC.